A selection of T cell receptor beta chains follows, all from one sample in a study of technical replicates of blood from a few donors. Some clones are missing from TCRdb's copy, which holds only in-frame ones; the method was immunoSEQ multiplex PCR. Among about 14,000 clones, approximately 81% were seen once, and the ten largest hold around 13%. Sequenced: PBMCs. Receptor source: a human donor in good health. Both conserved end residues are part of each CDR3. The D gene is left open where the match is weak. Size is omitted from some rows. Given values are once, few, many or a class for expanded clones.

V	size	J	D	DNA	CDR3
TRBV6-6	.	TRBJ2-5	.	TGTGCCAGCAGCCCTTGGGGGGAGGAGACCCAGTACTTC	CASSPWGEETQYF
TRBV2	.	TRBJ1-3	.	TGTGCCCTACTCCTTAACTCTGGAAACACCATATATTTT	CALLLNSGNTIYF
TRBV7-3	few	TRBJ2-7	.	TGTGCCAGCAGCTTAATTCCAGGGGATTTGGCCGAGCAGTACTTC	CASSLIPGDLAEQYF
TRBV27	.	TRBJ2-7	TRBD2	TGTGCCAGCAGTTTTATCGGGCCTAGCGGGAGCCACGAGCAGTACTTC	CASSFIGPSGSHEQYF
TRBV6-5	.	TRBJ2-7	.	TGTGCCAGCAGTTACTCAGGGGTGGATCCCTACGAGCAGTACTTC	CASSYSGVDPYEQYF
TRBV28	.	TRBJ2-5	.	TGTGCCAGCACCTATAACCTGGACAGTTCCCAAGAGACCCAGTACTTC	CASTYNLDSSQETQYF
TRBV27	.	TRBJ1-2	.	TGTGCCAGCAGGCAGACAGCTAACTATGGCTACACCTTC	CASRQTANYGYTF
TRBV11-2	.	TRBJ2-7	.	TGTGCCAGCAGCTTAGATGGCCACGAGCAGTACTTC	CASSLDGHEQYF
TRBV5-1	.	TRBJ2-1	.	TGCGCCAGCAGCAGTCAGGGCTCCTACAATGAGCAGTTCTTC	CASSSQGSYNEQFF
TRBV5-1	.	TRBJ1-5	TRBD1	TGCGCCAGCAGCTTGGACGGCAGGGGGCAGGGGCAGCCCCAGCATTTT	CASSLDGRGQGQPQHF
TRBV2	.	TRBJ2-7	.	TGTGCCAGCAGTGAAGTATTTGACGAGCAGTACTTC	CASSEVFDEQYF
TRBV28	.	TRBJ2-1	.	TGTGCCAGCATCCAAACAGGGACGGGTGAGCAGTTCTTC	CASIQTGTGEQFF
TRBV10-3	.	TRBJ2-5	.	TGTGCCATCAGTGAGTCGACTTTGGGGAGAGAGACCCAGTACTTC	CAISESTLGRETQYF
TRBV18	once	TRBJ2-5	.	TGTGCCAGCTCATCAAACCAAGAGACCCAGTACTTC	CASSSNQETQYF
TRBV5-4	few	TRBJ1-1	TRBD1	TGTGCCAGCAGCTCTACGGACAGGGCCAGTACTGAAGCTTTCTTT	CASSSTDRASTEAFF
TRBV19	few	TRBJ2-7	.	TGTGCCAGTAGTATAGACGGAGAGGGCTACGAGCAGTACTTC	CASSIDGEGYEQYF
TRBV27	once	TRBJ1-1	.	TGTGCCAGCGGCACAGTGAACACTGAAGCTTTCTTT	CASGTVNTEAFF
TRBV28	.	TRBJ1-1	TRBD1	TGTGCCAGCAGACAACAGGGGGGAGGAATCACTGAAGCTTTCTTT	CASRQQGGGITEAFF
TRBV6-6	.	TRBJ2-3	TRBD2	TGTGCCAGCAGTTACTCGACGGCGGGAGGATCAGATACGCAGTATTTT	CASSYSTAGGSDTQYF
TRBV5-1	.	TRBJ2-5	.	TGCGCCAGCAGCTTGGCCTCAGGGCGGGAGACCCAGTACTTC	CASSLASGRETQYF
TRBV28	.	TRBJ2-1	TRBD2	TGTGCCAGCAGTCTGCCCCCGGCTAGCGGGGCCTACAATGAGCAGTTCTTC	CASSLPPASGAYNEQFF
TRBV7-3	.	TRBJ2-3	TRBD2	TGTGCCAGCAGCGGCGGGACTAGAGGGGCAGATACGCAGTATTTT	CASSGGTRGADTQYF
TRBV7-2	.	TRBJ2-3	TRBD2	TGTGCCAGCAGCTTATCGGGGACTAGCGGCTTGAGGCAGTATTTT	CASSLSGTSGLRQYF
TRBV15	.	TRBJ1-2	.	TGTGCCACCAGCAGACCGACGGGGGGGGACTATGGCTACACCTTC	CATSRPTGGDYGYTF
TRBV7-2	.	TRBJ2-5	.	TGTGCCAGCAGCTTAGGACAGCAAGAGACCCAGTACTTC	CASSLGQQETQYF
TRBV30	.	TRBJ2-5	.	TGTGCCTGGAGTTCAGGACTATCCATTGAGACCCAGTACTTC	CAWSSGLSIETQYF
TRBV19	few	TRBJ2-1	TRBD2	TGTGCCAGTAGTGCGGGACTAGCGGGAGGATGGTCCTACAATGAGCAGTTCTTC	CASSAGLAGGWSYNEQFF
TRBV19	once	TRBJ1-1	.	TGTGCCAGTACCCTGGGCCTTTACACTGAAGCTTTCTTT	CASTLGLYTEAFF
TRBV28	.	TRBJ1-2	.	TGTGCCAGCAGTTTGGGTCGGGTAGGCTACACCTTC	CASSLGRVGYTF